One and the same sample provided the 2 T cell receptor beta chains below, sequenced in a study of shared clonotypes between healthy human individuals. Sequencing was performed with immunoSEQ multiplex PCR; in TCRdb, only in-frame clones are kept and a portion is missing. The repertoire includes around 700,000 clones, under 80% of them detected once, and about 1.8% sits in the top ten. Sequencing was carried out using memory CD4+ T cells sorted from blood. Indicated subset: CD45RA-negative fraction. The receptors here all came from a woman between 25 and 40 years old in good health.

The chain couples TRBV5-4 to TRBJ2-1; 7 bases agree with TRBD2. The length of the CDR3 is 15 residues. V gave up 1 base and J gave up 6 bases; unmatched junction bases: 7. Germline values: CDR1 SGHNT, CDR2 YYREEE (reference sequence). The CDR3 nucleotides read TGTGCCAGCAGCTTGAGGGAGGGCCATCCCAATGAGCAGTTCTTC. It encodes CASSLREGHPNEQFF.

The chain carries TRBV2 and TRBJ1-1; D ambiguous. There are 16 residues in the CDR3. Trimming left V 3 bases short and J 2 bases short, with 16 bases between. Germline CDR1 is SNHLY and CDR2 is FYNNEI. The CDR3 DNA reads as TGTGCCAGCAGTGACCCAGACGGGCGACTAAACACTGAAGCTTTCTTT. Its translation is CASSDPDGRLNTEAFF.